The present entry profiles one TCR beta chain with its context. It has no known antigen specificity. The sample holds no much larger clone one base away, and base qualities are not on file. Explained via the paper, the time point label denotes: about 28 days (+/-7) after the second vaccine dose. This sample's treatment or condition label indicates: meningococcal conjugate vaccine given as trial control. Vaccinee samples were obtained from the UK trials COV001 and COV002, which included a single-blind randomized controlled phase 2/3 trial of AZD1222 (ChAdOx1 nCoV-19) in healthy adults. For TCRbeta chain sequencing, PBMC samples were collected from trial participants at day 0 and at day 28 after the second dose. V and J are trimmed by 3 bases and 9 bases, and the gene matches miss 11 bases of the junction. Sequences SGHKS (CDR1) and YYEKEE (CDR2) are obtained from the germline V gene (reference sequence). Taken from cysteine to phenylalanine, the CDR3 has 14 residues. Only the CDR3 DNA stays, 42 bases, in frame from base 1.

The sample belongs to a study of T cell responses to AZD1222 COVID-19 vaccine (dated by TCRdb to the early 2020s). Regarding the research as a whole: A total of approximately 240 trial participants underwent TCR sequencing, of whom under 220 had received two doses of AZD1222 and about 25 had received two doses of the MenACWY control vaccine. Trial participants were enrolled by age into 18-55, 56-69 and 70-plus year subgroups, with roughly 150, 30 and 60 TCR-sequenced participants respectively. Beyond this particular receptor, the publication reports: Because no day 14 peak-response samples were available, the repertoires could be characterized only after the peak T cell response. Conclusions about previously exposed vaccinees are limited because only a handful of AZD1222 recipients were SARS-CoV-2 seropositive at baseline. Most participants were white British and females outnumbered males, and the authors suggested that clonal diversity may have been underestimated. The 56-69-year group was small, and its depth increase did not reach significance, likely because of low power. Nearly half of unique spike-specific TCRs reportedly recognized epitopes outside regions mutated in the B.1.351 and B.1.1.7 variants. The vaccine-associated CD4 TCRs covered the entire spike protein, and the dominant responses fell in regions 160-218 and 743-854. A significant rise in spike-specific TCR breadth and depth was observed after two AZD1222 doses relative to day 0 and relative to MenACWY recipients.

The CDR3 regions of human TCRbeta chains were analyzed by immunosequencing. The authors processed their data as follows. Repertoire TCRs were matched against a reference library of SARS-CoV-2-specific TCRs generated with the MIRA antigen-specificity platform. Breadth meant the fraction of unique TCRs that were SARS-CoV-2-associated, whereas depth meant the fraction of total T cells that were SARS-CoV-2-associated. Each spike-specific TCR was assigned to its reactive spike region and to a CD4 or CD8 class using the MIRA data. Log10-transformed breadth and depth values were compared by one-way ANOVA with Sidak's multiple comparisons tests. Here the immuneACCESS table is served through TCRdb, limited to in-frame sequences with V and J called. Missing clones are a known gap in these copies; in checked studies unresolved V genes cover under half, and the rest lacks a known reason. V and J calls and clone size are copied from that table; D and trimming were computed from the DNA. Recorded for this sample are tens of thousands of clones; 60% to 85% of them occurred a single time. Roughly 28% of the sample comes from the top ten.

Sample: peripheral blood, taken 28 days after the second dose of the MenACWY control vaccine. The TCR sequence derives from an adult who received the MenACWY meningococcal vaccine as a control. The chain uses TRBV5-5 and TRBJ2-7, and 8 junction bases match TRBD1. The nucleotides are TGTGCCAGCAGCTCGACAGGGGACCCTTTGTCGCAGTACTTC. It translates to CASSSTGDPLSQYF. With the rest looked up from the reference TRBV5-5 and TRBJ2-7 genes rather than sequenced, the full variable domain is DAGVTQSPTHLIKTRGQQVTLRCSPISGHKSVSWYQQVLGQGPQFIFQYYEKEERGRGNFPDRFSARQFPNYSSELNVNALLLGDSALYLCASSSTGDPLSQYFGPGTRLTVT.